The rows below give T cell receptor beta chains drawn from one sample of a study of response to subunit inactivated influenza vaccine. TCRdb itself ran the RT-PCR reads through MiXCR, one entry per CDR3 protein. The repertoire holds some 540,000 distinct CDR3 sequences, with around 21% as singletons. The data were also submitted as part of a second study, on T cells expressing NK-cell markers.

This sample comprised CD4+ T cells sorted from PBMCs, obtained 11 to 12 days after vaccination. The origin of the receptors is a man aged 45 to 65 who received an inactivated influenza vaccine. CDR3s include the opening cysteine and the closing phenylalanine or tryptophan. The D gene is left open where the match is weak. Some rows mark clone size as missing; the rest say once, few, many or name a class of expanded clone.

>TRBV5-1|TRBJ1-4|-|-
CASSLGQESEKLFF
TGCGCCAGCAGCTTGGGGCAGGAAAGTGAAAAACTGTTTTTT
>TRBV4-3|TRBJ2-3|-|-
CASSQRVNTDTQYF
TGCGCCAGCAGCCAAAGGGTAAACACAGATACGCAGTATTTT
>TRBV7-6|TRBJ2-7|-|-
CASSSFSHEQYF
TGTGCCAGCAGTTCGTTCTCCCACGAGCAGTACTTC
>TRBV12-3/TRBV12-4|TRBJ2-7|few|-
CASSLTESEQYF
TGTGCCAGCAGTTTAACGGAGTCCGAGCAGTACTTC
>TRBV6-2/TRBV6-3|TRBJ2-3|-|-
CASSYVSPYSGADTQYF
TGTGCCAGCAGTTACGTCTCACCTTACAGCGGCGCAGATACGCAGTATTTT
>TRBV9|TRBJ2-1|-|-
CASSARGSDYNEQFF
TGTGCCAGCAGCGCCCGGGGTTCTGATTACAATGAGCAGTTCTTC
>TRBV20-1|TRBJ1-5|-|-
CSARDDHVGRSNQPQHF
TGCAGTGCTAGAGATGACCATGTGGGCAGAAGCAATCAGCCCCAGCATTTT
>TRBV6-2/TRBV6-3|TRBJ2-7|-|-
CATRRSGSSYEQYF
TGTGCCACCCGTCGGTCGGGGAGCTCCTACGAGCAGTACTTC
>TRBV10-3|TRBJ2-7|-|TRBD1
CAIRTGTALYEQYF
TGTGCCATCAGGACCGGGACAGCTCTTTACGAGCAGTACTTC
>TRBV12-3/TRBV12-4|TRBJ2-1|few|TRBD2
CASSFRLAGPNEQFF
TGTGCCAGCAGTTTTAGGCTAGCGGGTCCCAATGAGCAGTTCTTC
>TRBV7-2|TRBJ2-1|few|-
CASSLSTGSNNEQFF
TGTGCCAGCAGCTTAAGTACAGGGTCGAACAATGAGCAGTTCTTC
>TRBV6-5|TRBJ2-7|-|-
CASSYSVADQPPLYEQYF
TGTGCCAGCAGTTACTCGGTGGCAGACCAACCACCTCTTTACGAGCAGTACTTC
>TRBV18|TRBJ2-1|-|-
CASSPSGNSNEQFF
TGTGCCAGCTCACCGTCGGGGAATAGCAATGAGCAGTTCTTC
>TRBV20-1|TRBJ2-7|few|-
CSADRDRTLSYEQYF
TGCAGTGCTGATAGAGACCGGACACTCTCCTACGAGCAGTACTTC
>TRBV6-6|TRBJ2-1|-|TRBD1
CASSGTGSNEQFF
TGTGCCAGTTCCGGGACAGGGTCCAATGAGCAGTTCTTC
>TRBV28|TRBJ2-3|few|TRBD2
CASRPSSGASTDTQYF
TGTGCCAGCAGACCATCTAGCGGGGCGAGCACAGATACGCAGTATTTT
>TRBV20-1|TRBJ1-5|-|-
CSAKEGNQPQHF
TGCAGTGCTAAAGAGGGCAATCAGCCCCAGCATTTT
>TRBV20-1|TRBJ2-5|-|TRBD2
CSARTSGRVSGETQYF
TGCAGTGCTAGAACTAGCGGGAGGGTTTCAGGAGAGACCCAGTACTTC
>TRBV20-1|TRBJ2-7|medium-sized|-
CSARDSGGNPYEQYF
TGCAGTGCTAGAGATTCAGGGGGGAACCCCTACGAGCAGTACTTC
>TRBV29-1|TRBJ2-3|few|-
CSVDPTGTPSTDTQYF
TGCAGCGTTGACCCAACAGGGACACCTAGCACAGATACGCAGTATTTT
>TRBV7-2|TRBJ2-3|few|-
CASSLQASDTQYF
TGTGCCAGCAGCTTACAGGCTTCAGATACGCAGTATTTT
>TRBV5-1|TRBJ2-5|few|TRBD1
CASSPTGTAETQYF
TGCGCCAGCAGCCCGACGGGGACAGCGGAGACCCAGTACTTC
>TRBV29-1|TRBJ1-1|-|-
CSVQGVVNTEAFF
TGCAGCGTTCAAGGGGTCGTGAACACTGAAGCTTTCTTT
>TRBV6-1|TRBJ1-4|-|-
CASNQAGGFDEKLFF
TGTGCCAGCAACCAGGCTGGGGGGTTCGATGAAAAACTGTTTTTT
>TRBV2|TRBJ2-1|-|-
CASRDIADSLLF
TGTGCCAGCAGGGATATAGCGGATTCCCTCCTCTTC
>TRBV7-2|TRBJ1-5|few|-
CASSLAVGGSSNQPQHF
TGTGCCAGCAGCTTAGCGGTGGGGGGCTCGAGCAATCAGCCCCAGCATTTT
>TRBV7-9|TRBJ2-5|-|-
CASSMGIWETQYF
TGTGCCAGCAGCATGGGGATTTGGGAGACCCAGTACTTC
>TRBV3-1|TRBJ2-5|few|TRBD1
CASSQLQGETQYF
TGTGCCAGCAGCCAACTACAGGGGGAGACCCAGTACTTC
>TRBV3-1|TRBJ1-6|many|TRBD1
CASSHGAQGNSPLHF
TGTGCCAGCAGCCACGGGGCACAGGGGAATTCACCCCTCCACTTT
>TRBV2|TRBJ1-4|-|-
CASSQQGQTNEKLFF
TGTGCCAGCAGTCAACAGGGACAAACTAATGAAAAACTGTTTTTT
>TRBV20-1|TRBJ2-7|-|TRBD2
CSAVTSGISEQYF
TGCAGTGCTGTGACTAGCGGGATTAGCGAGCAGTACTTC
>TRBV12-3/TRBV12-4|TRBJ2-5|-|TRBD1
CASRTTGAETQYF
TGTGCCAGCCGCACAACAGGGGCAGAGACCCAGTACTTC
>TRBV9|TRBJ2-3|-|TRBD2
CASSVSSSGKGADTQYF
TGTGCCAGCAGCGTCTCCTCTAGCGGGAAGGGCGCAGATACGCAGTATTTT
>TRBV28|TRBJ2-3|-|-
CASSPGHTDTQYF
TGTGCCAGCAGTCCGGGACACACAGATACGCAGTATTTT
>TRBV11-2|TRBJ2-3|many|TRBD1
CASSLQGSGTGSTDTQYF
TGTGCCAGCAGCCTCCAAGGGTCCGGGACAGGGTCGACAGATACGCAGTATTTT
>TRBV7-2|TRBJ2-7|few|TRBD2
CASSPSSGGNYEQYF
TGTGCCAGCAGCCCGTCTAGCGGGGGAAACTACGAGCAGTACTTC
>TRBV10-3|TRBJ2-7|-|-
CAISVRYEQYF
TGTGCCATCAGCGTACGCTACGAGCAGTACTTC
>TRBV20-1|TRBJ2-5|few|TRBD1
CSARDGTGGPETQYF
TGCAGTGCTAGAGATGGGACAGGGGGGCCGGAGACCCAGTACTTC
>TRBV7-2|TRBJ1-2|-|-
CASSSGLVGGGYTF
TGTGCCAGCAGCTCCGGACTCGTCGGTGGTGGCTACACCTTC
>TRBV7-8|TRBJ2-7|many|TRBD1
CASSRQGGYEQYF
TGTGCCAGCAGCCGACAGGGGGGGTACGAGCAGTACTTC
>TRBV11-2|TRBJ2-3|-|-
CASSSPRSTGRPDTQYF
TGTGCCAGCAGCTCACCCCGCTCGACAGGGAGGCCAGATACGCAGTATTTT
>TRBV4-3|TRBJ2-1|once|-
CASSQDTAANEQFF
TGCGCCAGCAGCCAAGATACGGCGGCTAATGAGCAGTTCTTC
>TRBV10-1|TRBJ2-3|-|TRBD1
CASSNGQDFTDTQYF
TGCGCCAGCAGCAACGGACAGGACTTCACAGATACGCAGTATTTT
>TRBV11-2|TRBJ2-3|few|-
CASSTRDPGSTDTQYF
TGTGCCAGCAGCACCCGGGACCCCGGAAGCACAGATACGCAGTATTTT
>TRBV7-9|TRBJ2-1|few|-
CASSFGTYYNEQFF
TGTGCCAGCAGCTTTGGGACCTATTACAATGAGCAGTTCTTC
>TRBV20-1|TRBJ2-5|-|-
CSASRGQETQYF
TGCAGTGCGTCGAGAGGCCAAGAGACCCAGTACTTC
>TRBV7-2|TRBJ2-7|-|-
CASSLGAASYEQYF
TGTGCCAGCAGCTTAGGCGCGGCATCCTACGAGCAGTACTTC
>TRBV15|TRBJ1-3|-|-
CATSRRTNQFGNTIYF
TGTGCCACCAGCAGAAGAACGAATCAATTTGGAAACACCATATATTTT
>TRBV20-1|TRBJ1-6|few|-
CSARGDSGYNSPLHF
TGCAGCGCTAGGGGGGACTCCGGCTATAATTCACCCCTCCACTTT
>TRBV4-2|TRBJ1-1|-|-
CASSQDGILNTEAFF
TGTGCCAGCAGCCAAGATGGGATACTGAACACTGAAGCTTTCTTT
>TRBV7-8|TRBJ1-2|few|-
CASSLALGGRGYGYTF
TGTGCCAGCAGCTTAGCGCTGGGAGGCAGGGGCTATGGCTACACCTTC
>TRBV20-1|TRBJ2-7|few|-
CSARPSRQTSYEQYF
TGCAGTGCTAGACCCTCCCGACAGACCAGCTACGAGCAGTACTTC
>TRBV5-1|TRBJ2-7|-|-
CASSTRDARYEQYF
TGCGCCAGCAGCACGCGGGACGCGCGCTACGAGCAGTACTTC
>TRBV5-1|TRBJ2-3|-|TRBD2
CASTWEGRRPDTQYF
TGCGCCAGCACCTGGGAGGGCCGGCGGCCAGATACGCAGTATTTT
>TRBV9|TRBJ1-3|few|-
CASSSRSGAGNTIYF
TGTGCCAGCAGCTCCCGGTCAGGGGCCGGAAACACCATATATTTT
>TRBV7-8|TRBJ2-3|-|-
CASSFRDQGTQYF
TGTGCCAGCAGCTTCCGGGACCAGGGTACGCAGTATTTT
>TRBV28|TRBJ2-3|-|TRBD2
CASLLAGVAVGTDTQYF
TGTGCCAGCCTTCTAGCGGGAGTCGCGGTCGGCACAGATACGCAGTATTTT
>TRBV7-9|TRBJ1-1|-|-
CASSLDGKAEAFF
TGTGCCAGCAGCTTAGACGGGAAGGCTGAAGCTTTCTTT
>TRBV10-1|TRBJ2-1|-|-
CTQTCCIGQFF
TGCACCCAAACGTGTTGCATCGGGCAGTTCTTC